This entry features one T cell receptor beta chain sequence. This record comes from a study of blood T cell repertoires in COVID-19. Participant age was roughly 18 to 95 years, and participants resided in roughly 25 US areas. Data came from immunoSEQ multiplex PCR; TCRdb stores just in-frame clones and leaves some out. In the table there are more than 350,000 clones, 80% to 90% of which are singletons. V lost 6 bases and J lost 1, with 9 bases in between. CDR3 length equals 13 residues. Germline values: CDR1 KGHSH, CDR2 LQKENI. This sequence originates from a man aged 18 to 29 who had recovered from COVID-19. The chain carries TRBV18 and TRBJ1-1; no reliable D call. The sequenced sample consisted of PBMCs or T cells enriched from blood (not recorded which). The CDR3 DNA reads as TGTGCCAGCTCGTTCGGGGAGAACACTGAAGCTTTCTTT. Residues: CASSFGENTEAFF.